Listed below are T cell receptor beta chains from one sample, sequenced in a study of Ad26.COV2.S vaccination and SARS-CoV-2 variants. Assay used: immunoSEQ multiplex PCR; TCRdb lists only in-frame clones, some missing. Of more than 250,000 clones in the sample, 87% are singletons; the top ten hold over 2.5%. The starting material was peripheral blood, obtained in a trial of Ad26.COV2.S vaccine versus placebo. The receptors here all came from a person aged 18-60 years who received the Ad26.COV2.S COVID-19 vaccine or a placebo. The CDR3 runs from the conserved cysteine through the conserved F or W. The D gene is left open where the match is weak. Only some rows state a clone size, as once, few, many or a class for expanded clones.

size: NA; D: NA; V: TRBV3-1/TRBV3-2; J: TRBJ2-7; DNA: TGTGCCAGCTCGCTCGCGGGGCAGGGGTCCTACGAGCAGTACTTC; CDR3: CASSLAGQGSYEQYF
size: NA; D: NA; V: TRBV5-6; J: TRBJ2-7; DNA: TGTGCCAGCAGTTTGGACGGGGCCCCCCAAGCGCAGTACTTC; CDR3: CASSLDGAPQAQYF
size: few; D: NA; V: TRBV7-8; J: TRBJ2-2; DNA: TGTGCCAGCAGCTACCAAGTGGGGGAGCTGTTTTTT; CDR3: CASSYQVGELFF
size: NA; D: TRBD2; V: TRBV18; J: TRBJ2-3; DNA: TGTGCCAGCTCACCAGTAGCGGGAGCTAGCACAGATACGCAGTATTTT; CDR3: CASSPVAGASTDTQYF
size: NA; D: NA; V: TRBV4-1; J: TRBJ1-1; DNA: TGCGCCAGCAGCCAGGGCAGGGGTACTGAAGCTTTCTTT; CDR3: CASSQGRGTEAFF
size: once; D: TRBD2; V: TRBV7-2; J: TRBJ2-7; DNA: TGTGCCAGCACCGAAACCTCCGCCGGGACTAGCGGCTACGAGCAGTACTTC; CDR3: CASTETSAGTSGYEQYF
size: NA; D: TRBD1; V: TRBV5-1; J: TRBJ2-7; DNA: TGCGCCAGCAGTCCGACAGGGGCGGTATTCCACGAGCAGTACTTC; CDR3: CASSPTGAVFHEQYF
size: NA; D: NA; V: TRBV7-9; J: TRBJ1-2; DNA: TGTGCCAGCAGCTTGGGGCATTCGGGCTACACCTTC; CDR3: CASSLGHSGYTF
size: NA; D: NA; V: TRBV2; J: TRBJ2-3; DNA: TGTGCCAGCAGTGAGTTCCAGGGCCCTAGCACAGATACGCAGTATTTT; CDR3: CASSEFQGPSTDTQYF
size: once; D: NA; V: TRBV11-2; J: TRBJ2-7; DNA: TGTGCCAGCAGCTTAAAAGTGCAGGGGTCCTCCTACGAGCAGTACTTC; CDR3: CASSLKVQGSSYEQYF
size: NA; D: NA; V: TRBV5-1; J: TRBJ2-7; DNA: TGCGCCAGCAGCCAGGACTTTTACGAGCAGTACTTC; CDR3: CASSQDFYEQYF